This passage covers 32 T cell receptor beta chains from one sample sequenced in a study of beta chain features in type 1 diabetes. The whole isolated RNA underwent reverse transcription, so sequencing captured expressed TCRB transcripts. Libraries were prepared by immunoSEQ multiplex PCR; TCRdb keeps only in-frame clonotypes and omits some of them. This sample carries more than 350,000 clones, 10% to 12% of them seen once, and the ten largest clones take 0.045% to 0.05%. The specimen sequenced was naive CD4+ T cells from blood. The source is a woman under 30 in good health.

In its sample, this clone was seen a few times. This chain links TRBV7-2 with TRBJ2-2; D not certain. V was cut by 5 bases and J by 5 bases, with 9 bases left in between. CDR3 length: 13 amino acids. The germline CDR1 and CDR2 sequences are SGHTA and FQGNSA. CDR3 protein: CASSRPQTGELFF. The DNA for the CDR3 is TGTGCCAGCAGCCGACCTCAGACCGGGGAGCTGTTTTTT.

The chain has TRBV27 and TRBJ2-5; D unresolved. Germline V gene lookup returns CDR1 MNHEY and CDR2 SMNVEV (reference sequence). The CDR3 is 14 amino acids. V lost 8 bases and J 5 bases, leaving 18 bases between the germline ends. The CDR3 DNA sequence: TGTGCCAGCTCCACCTTCGCCCCTGTGGAGACCCAGTACTTC. Amino acids: CASSTFAPVETQYF.

The gene calls are TRBV28 and TRBJ2-1; D assignment may be TRBD1 or TRBD2 (5 bases each). There are 15 residues in the CDR3. V shed 5 bases and J shed 8 bases, with 19 bases lying between them. CDR1 and CDR2 from the germline V gene are MDHEN and SYDVKM. The CDR3 DNA reads TGTGCCAGCAGTAGACTTTCTATCGGGGCCTATGAGCAGTTCTTC. Its translation: CASSRLSIGAYEQFF.

The chain is built from TRBV6-6 and TRBJ1-2; weak D call: TRBD1 (5 bases). Germline lookup yields CDR1 MNHNY and CDR2 SVGAGI (reference sequence). Trimming removed 8 bases at V and 5 bases at J, with 9 bases between. The CDR3 extends over 11 amino acids. The CDR3: CASARGYGYTF. CDR3 DNA sequence: TGTGCCAGCGCCCGGGGGTATGGCTACACCTTC.

The CDR3, as DNA: TGTGCCAGCAGTCCCAACAGGGACACTGAAGCTTTCTTT. Encoded protein: CASSPNRDTEAFF. This chain connects TRBV7-3 to TRBJ1-1; D might be TRBD1 (6 bases). The CDR3 runs 13 residues. V gave up 6 bases and J gave up 3 bases, with 11 bases separating them. Germline CDR1 is SGHTA and CDR2 is FQGTGA.

This clone was picked up a small number of times. This sequence joins TRBV28 and TRBJ2-7; 9 bases match TRBD1. This CDR3 comprises 15 residues. CDR1 is MDHEN, CDR2 SYDVKM, per germline. With 5 bases clipped from V and 2 bases from J, the junction kept 7 bases outside the gene matches. CDR3 loop: CASSPQGARTYEQYV. The CDR3, as DNA: TGTGCCAGCAGTCCACAGGGGGCGCGGACCTACGAGCAGTACGTC.

The chain links TRBV25-1 to TRBJ2-1; 8 positions agree with TRBD2. CDR3 length: 15 amino acids. From germline, CDR1 is MGHDK and CDR2 SYGVNS. J was trimmed by 5 bases and V by 7 bases; bases with no gene match: 10. In nucleotides, the CDR3 is TGTGCCAGCACTACAAGCACTAGCGGAGACAATGAGCAGTTCTTC. Translation: CASTTSTSGDNEQFF.

This clone came up many times. This rearrangement joins TRBV9 to TRBJ1-2; D is perhaps TRBD1 (6 bases). The CDR3 loop spans 12 amino acids. Germline V CDR1 and CDR2: SGDLS, YYNGEE. Trimming shortened V by 7 bases and J by 6 bases, and 13 bases separated the two germline ends. CDR3 DNA: TGTGCCAGCGACCGGCAGGGGAATGGCTACACCTTC. It is translated as CASDRQGNGYTF.

This clone was counted ten times or more. The sample carries other DNA sequences with the same CDR3. The chain has TRBV30 and TRBJ2-1; tentatively, D is TRBD1 or TRBD2 (6 bases each). The germline V gene has CDR1 GTSNPN and CDR2 SVGIG (reference sequence). The V end lost 0 bases, the J end lost 7 bases, and 13 bases lay between the germline ends. The length of the CDR3 is 14 residues. CDR3 loop: CAWSVGGGGNEQFF. The CDR3 nucleotides are TGTGCCTGGAGTGTGGGCGGAGGGGGTAATGAGCAGTTCTTC.

The chain links TRBV4-2 to TRBJ2-3, with TRBD2 as a possible D gene (6 bases). There are 13 residues in the CDR3. The germline CDR1 and CDR2 sequences are LGHNA and YNFKEQ. V was shortened by 0 bases and J by 6 bases, with 7 bases between the two germline ends. The CDR3 loop is CASSQDRGDTQYF. The CDR3 region has the DNA TGTGCCAGCAGCCAAGACCGGGGGGATACGCAGTATTTT.

The chain couples TRBV28 to TRBJ1-2; 8 bases agree with TRBD1. The CDR3 is 14 residues long. V lost 8 bases and J lost 4; bases outside the gene matches: 9. Germline CDR1 is MDHEN and CDR2 is SYDVKM. Here the CDR3 DNA reads TGTGCCAGCTTACAGGGGGGAGAAACCTATGGCTACACCTTC. The encoded protein is CASLQGGETYGYTF.

This clone was counted a few times. The V and J genes are TRBV5-4 and TRBJ2-3, with 7 bases lining up with TRBD1. The CDR3 extends over 13 amino acids. V was pared by 4 bases and J by 4 bases, with 3 bases of the junction left unmatched. Germline V gene data show CDR1 as SGHNT and CDR2 as YYREEE (reference sequence). Here the CDR3 DNA reads TGTGCCAGCAGCCGACAGGGCGCAGATACGCAGTATTTT. Its translation: CASSRQGADTQYF.

There are a few counts of this clone. The V gene is TRBV5-1, the J gene TRBJ2-1; no clear D. The CDR3 contains 11 residues. V was pared by 0 bases and J by 8 bases, with 3 bases between. Germline CDR1 is SGHRS and CDR2 is YFSETQ. The CDR3 loop reads CASSLVDEQFF. In DNA form, the CDR3 reads TGCGCCAGCAGCTTGGTGGATGAGCAGTTCTTC.

This chain uses TRBV7-6 with TRBJ2-1; no clear D. CDR3 length equals 11 residues. Germline values: CDR1 SGHVS, CDR2 FNYEAQ. Trimming left V 3 bases short and J 8 bases short, with 5 bases between. This chain's CDR3 is CASSLGDEQFF. As DNA, the CDR3 is TGTGCCAGCAGCTTGGGCGATGAGCAGTTCTTC.

In this sample, this clone turned up a few times. The chain combines TRBV7-9 with TRBJ1-6; D might be TRBD1 (5 bases). Trimming left V 5 bases short and J 7 bases short, with 15 bases between. The germline gives CDR1 SEHNR, CDR2 FQNEAQ (reference sequence). The CDR3 covers 15 residues. The CDR3 nucleotides are TGTGCCAGCAGCGCGAAGGACATGGGGAATTCACCCCTCCACTTT. Its translation is CASSAKDMGNSPLHF. Full variable domain (outside the CDR3, taken from reference TRBV7-9 and TRBJ1-6): DTGVSQNPRHKITKRGQNVTFRCDPISEHNRLYWYRQTLGQGPEFLTYFQNEAQLEKSRLLSDRFSAERPKGSFSTLEIQRTEQGDSAMYLCASSAKDMGNSPLHFGNGTRLTVT.

The CDR3 DNA sequence: TGCGCCAGCAGCTCCGCGTCGGTATTCCCCGGGGAGCTGTTTTTT. Encoded protein: CASSSASVFPGELFF. The genes are TRBV4-1 and TRBJ2-2; D not certain. Deletions cut 5 bases from V and 6 bases from J, with 16 bases between. Germline V CDR1 and CDR2: MGHRA, YSYEKL. The CDR3 has 15 amino acids.

This clone was seen more than once but under ten times. The rearrangement links TRBV6-1 to TRBJ2-1; no definite D call. This CDR3 has 14 amino acids. The V and J ends lost 3 bases and 0 bases respectively, with 6 bases between them. Looked up from germline, CDR1 is MNHNS and CDR2 is SASEGT. CDR3 DNA: TGTGCCAGCAGTGAGCGGACCTCCTACAATGAGCAGTTCTTC. This codes for CASSERTSYNEQFF.

The V and J genes are TRBV4-2 and TRBJ2-4; D not certain. The V gene's germline CDR1 is LGHNA and CDR2 YNFKEQ. This CDR3 has 24 amino acids. Trimming removed 3 bases from V and 0 bases from J, with 36 bases in between. Here the CDR3 DNA reads TGTGCCAGCAGCCACCACGCTATTAGAATGAAAGAGGCGAAGAAGGAATTAGCCAAAAACATTCAGTACTTC. Its translation is CASSHHAIRMKEAKKELAKNIQYF.

This clone was detected only a few times. The rearrangement links TRBV19 to TRBJ1-1; the D is unclear. The CDR3 length is 16 residues. CDR1 is LNHDA and CDR2 is SQIVND in the germline V gene (reference sequence). Trimming removed 6 bases at V and 1 base at J, with 18 bases between. The CDR3 DNA sequence: TGTGCCAGTAGAGGTCGGTCGGGTAGTGGGAACACTGAAGCTTTCTTT. Protein: CASRGRSGSGNTEAFF.

The chain combines TRBV27 with TRBJ2-3; 7 bases line up with TRBD2. The CDR3 is 15 amino acids. Germline CDR1 MNHEY, CDR2 SMNVEV (reference sequence). The trim removed 8 bases at V and 0 bases at J, leaving 8 bases unmatched. CDR3 sequence: CASCLFGGSTDTQYF. CDR3 in DNA: TGTGCCAGCTGTCTGTTCGGGGGGAGCACAGATACGCAGTATTTT.

This clone has a handful of counts. The chain couples TRBV2 to TRBJ1-3; D gene unclear. The V gene lost 6 bases and the J gene lost 8 bases, with 11 bases spanning the gap. Germline CDR1 SNHLY, CDR2 FYNNEI. The CDR3 consists of 12 residues. CDR3 bases: TGTGCCAGCAGAAACGACTTGGACACCATATATTTT. It codes for CASRNDLDTIYF. Based on the CDR3 plus reference TRBV2 and TRBJ1-3, the full variable domain is EPEVTQTPSHQVTQMGQEVILRCVPISNHLYFYWYRQILGQKVEFLVSFYNNEISEKSEIFDDQFSVERPDGSNFTLKIRSTKLEDSAMYFCASRNDLDTIYFGEGSWLTVV.

V usage is TRBV7-9 and J usage is TRBJ1-2; D unclear. Trimming cost V 3 bases and J 4 bases, with 12 bases left between them. CDR3 length: 14 amino acids. Per germline, CDR1 SEHNR and CDR2 FQNEAQ (reference sequence). As DNA, the CDR3 is TGTGCCAGCAGCTTTGGGGTGGAGGGCTATGGCTACACCTTC. Its translation is CASSFGVEGYGYTF.

This clone has only a few counts. V and J are TRBV28 and TRBJ2-1, with D hard to call. The germline gives CDR1 MDHEN, CDR2 SYDVKM. The CDR3 consists of 11 residues. With 5 bases removed from V and 7 bases from J, the gap between germline ends came to 6 bases. In nucleotides, the CDR3 is TGTGCCAGCAGTATGCGTAATGAGCAGTTCTTC. It yields the protein CASSMRNEQFF.

This clone has more than one count but fewer than ten. The chain has TRBV7-9 and TRBJ2-1, with D perhaps matching TRBD2 (6 bases). CDR1 and CDR2 from the germline V gene are SEHNR and FQNEAQ (reference sequence). The CDR3 loop spans 15 amino acids. V dropped 6 bases and J dropped 0 bases, with 12 bases sitting between them. In nucleotides, the CDR3 is TGTGCCAGCAGTTGGGGGGAGAGCTCCTACAATGAGCAGTTCTTC. Encoded protein: CASSWGESSYNEQFF. Together with reference TRBV7-9 and TRBJ2-1, the CDR3 gives the full variable domain: DTGVSQNPRHKITKRGQNVTFRCDPISEHNRLYWYRQTLGQGPEFLTYFQNEAQLEKSRLLSDRFSAERPKGSFSTLEIQRTEQGDSAMYLCASSWGESSYNEQFFGPGTRLTVL.

This clone occurred a few times. This CDR3 is also generated by other DNA sequences in the sample. The chain carries TRBV27 and TRBJ2-5; D unresolved. There are 12 residues in the CDR3. V gave up 1 base and J gave up 4 bases, with 4 bases separating them. The germline V gene has CDR1 MNHEY and CDR2 SMNVEV (reference sequence). CDR3 nucleotide sequence: TGTGCCAGCAGTTTATTAGGAGAGACCCAGTACTTC. It translates to CASSLLGETQYF.

This sequence joins TRBV5-1 and TRBJ2-5; 7 bases align to TRBD1. The V and J ends lost 6 bases and 2 bases, in that order; junction bases with no gene match: 7. This CDR3 region has 14 residues. Germline V gene sequence: CDR1 SGHRS, CDR2 YFSETQ. The CDR3 reads CASKRGDRQETQYF. The CDR3, as DNA: TGCGCCAGCAAAAGAGGGGACAGACAAGAGACCCAGTACTTC.

The genes are TRBV2 and TRBJ2-1; 7 bases match TRBD2. After removal of 6 bases from V and 6 bases from J, the junction contained 8 bases not matched to a gene. Germline CDR1 reads SNHLY; CDR2 reads FYNNEI. The CDR3 contains 14 residues. The DNA of the CDR3 is TGTGCCAGCAGGGCTAGCGGAAGCCGCAATGAGCAGTTCTTC. Amino acids: CASRASGSRNEQFF.

The chain recombines TRBV29-1 with TRBJ2-2; 7 nucleotides match TRBD1. V was pared by 7 bases and J by 3 bases, with 5 bases of the junction left unmatched. The CDR3 runs 13 residues. CDR1 SQVTM and CDR2 ANQGSEA come from the germline V gene. The CDR3 DNA follows: TGCAGCGGGGGACAGATAGACACCGGGGAGCTGTTTTTT. It translates to CSGGQIDTGELFF.

This clone was seen a few times. The rearrangement uses TRBV18 and TRBJ2-4, with 9 bases aligning to TRBD1. There are 15 residues in the CDR3. V trimming: 5 bases; J trimming: 6 bases; junction bases outside the gene matches: 8. Germline lookup yields CDR1 KGHSH and CDR2 LQKENI. Here the CDR3 DNA reads TGTGCCAGCTCAACCCCGGACAGGGGAGGAAACATTCAGTACTTC. Translating gives CASSTPDRGGNIQYF.

This clone was observed a handful of times. The V gene is TRBV7-3, the J gene TRBJ2-5; 11 bases agree with TRBD2. Trimming cost V 6 bases and J 1 base; bases outside gene matches: 4. This CDR3 spans 15 amino acids. Germline V gene data show CDR1 as SGHTA and CDR2 as FQGTGA. The CDR3 DNA reads TGTGCCAGCAGACTAGCGGGGGCCACCCAAGAGACCCAGTACTTC. Its protein product is CASRLAGATQETQYF.

In its sample, this clone was seen a few times. This chain uses TRBV15 with TRBJ1-2; 7 nucleotides line up with TRBD1. V lost 5 bases, J lost 1 base, and 10 bases stayed unmatched. The CDR3 consists of 16 residues. CDR1 is LNHNV and CDR2 is YYDKDF in the germline V gene (reference sequence). CDR3 in DNA: TGTGCCACCAGCCAGGGACAGTTCATCGTTAACTATGGCTACACCTTC. This gives the protein CATSQGQFIVNYGYTF.

This rearrangement joins TRBV7-6 to TRBJ1-5; no clear D gene. With 4 bases removed from V and 8 bases from J, the gap between germline ends came to 12 bases. The CDR3 runs to 13 residues. Germline V CDR1 and CDR2: SGHVS, FNYEAQ. The CDR3 sequence: CASSSKPDKPQHF. DNA for the CDR3: TGTGCCAGCAGCTCGAAGCCGGATAAGCCCCAGCATTTT.